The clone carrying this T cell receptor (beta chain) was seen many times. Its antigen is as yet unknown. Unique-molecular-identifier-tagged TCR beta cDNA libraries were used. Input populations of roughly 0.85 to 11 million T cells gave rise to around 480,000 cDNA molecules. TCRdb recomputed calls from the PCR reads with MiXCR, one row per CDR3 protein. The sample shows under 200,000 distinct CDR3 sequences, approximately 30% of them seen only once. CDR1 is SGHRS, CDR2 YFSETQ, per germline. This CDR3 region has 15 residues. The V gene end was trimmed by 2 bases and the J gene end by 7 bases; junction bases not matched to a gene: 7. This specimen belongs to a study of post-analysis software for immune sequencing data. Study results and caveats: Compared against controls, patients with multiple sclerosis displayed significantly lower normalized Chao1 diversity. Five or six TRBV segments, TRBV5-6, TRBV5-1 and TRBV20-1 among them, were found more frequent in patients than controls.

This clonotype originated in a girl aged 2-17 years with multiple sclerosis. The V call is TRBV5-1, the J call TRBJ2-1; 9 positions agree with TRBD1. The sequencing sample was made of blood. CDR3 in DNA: TGCGCCAGCAGCTTCGGGACAGGGAATCGGAATGAGCAGTTCTTC. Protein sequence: CASSFGTGNRNEQFF.